This T cell receptor beta chain was identified in a study of blood T cell repertoires in COVID-19. The germline V gene encodes CDR1 MNHEY and CDR2 SVGAGI. The V gene end was trimmed by 5 bases and the J gene end by 7 bases; junction bases not matched to a gene: 7. The CDR3 sequence is 14 residues long. In the original analysis: Amplified reference gene primers provided the basis for estimating nucleated cell counts. Libraries were prepared by immunoSEQ multiplex PCR; TCRdb keeps only in-frame clonotypes and omits some of them. The V and J calls and clone size were taken over from that table, and D and trimming were inferred from the DNA. This sample has approximately 170,000 clones, with 70% to 90% found just once.

Sample: peripheral blood. This clonotype was obtained from a man aged 35 to 55 who had recovered from COVID-19. This chain uses TRBV6-5 with TRBJ2-7; 11 nucleotides match TRBD2. The CDR3 loop is CASSISGRAGEQYF. The DNA for the CDR3 is TGTGCCAGCAGTATTAGCGGGAGGGCCGGAGAGCAGTACTTC.